This T cell receptor (beta chain) was documented in a study of sequential checkpoint blockade in melanoma. Turning to the study itself: Patients were randomized 1:1 to nivolumab-then-ipilimumab or ipilimumab-then-nivolumab first-line. Maintenance nivolumab came after either treatment sequence.

The method was immunoSEQ multiplex PCR; TCRdb's version includes in-frame clones alone and lacks a portion of them. Here the sample spans roughly 18,000 clones, roughly two thirds being singletons. Trimming removed 5 bases from V and 7 bases from J; junction bases left unmatched: 4. Germline assignment: CDR1 SGHNT and CDR2 YENEEA. The CDR3 totals 15 residues. Treatment defined: randomized to nivolumab then ipilimumab (arm A) or the reverse (arm B). Sorted cells were live CD3+CD8+, lacking CD19 and CD56, from PBMCs. This clone was detected once. The chain couples TRBV11-3 to TRBJ2-1; 14 bases fit TRBD2. This receptor was obtained from a human donor with melanoma. The sample here was CD8+ T cells sorted from blood (inferred from file names), taken from a patient given nivolumab and ipilimumab in sequence. The CDR3 loop is CASSRGTSGGNEQFF. Here the CDR3 DNA reads TGTGCCAGCAGCCGGGGGACTAGCGGGGGTAATGAGCAGTTCTTC.